These T cell receptor beta chains were read from a single sample in a study of blood T cell repertoires in COVID-19. The assay was immunoSEQ multiplex PCR, and TCRdb's table has in-frame clones only and misses some. The data hold more than 60,000 clones, with roughly 87% observed a single time. The specimen was peripheral blood. Receptor source: a woman aged 80 or older with active or convalescent COVID-19. Each CDR3 is given with its conserved first and last residue. Clone size is shown for a subset of rows, as once, few, many or a class of expanded clone.

v_call: TRBV5-1; clone_size: NA; j_call: TRBJ1-4; cdr3_aa: CASSLSRTQNEKLFF
v_call: TRBV5-1; clone_size: NA; j_call: TRBJ1-2; cdr3_aa: CASSLGDRDPGYTF
v_call: TRBV6-4; clone_size: NA; j_call: TRBJ2-1; cdr3_aa: CASSDSGTSMVNEQFF
v_call: TRBV4-3; clone_size: NA; j_call: TRBJ2-7; cdr3_aa: CASSQDRQGGYEQYF
v_call: TRBV4-2; clone_size: NA; j_call: TRBJ1-2; cdr3_aa: CASSQDGSYYGYTF
v_call: TRBV6-2/TRBV6-3; clone_size: few; j_call: TRBJ2-7; cdr3_aa: CASSYPRGRWYEQYF
v_call: TRBV6-1; clone_size: NA; j_call: TRBJ1-1; cdr3_aa: CASSEARQGAATEAFF
v_call: TRBV4-2; clone_size: NA; j_call: TRBJ1-1; cdr3_aa: CASSQDLLGGVAFF
v_call: TRBV6-6; clone_size: NA; j_call: TRBJ2-3; cdr3_aa: CASSYLGGADTQYF
v_call: TRBV5-6; clone_size: once; j_call: TRBJ1-6; cdr3_aa: CASSWGRGNSPLHF
v_call: TRBV28; clone_size: NA; j_call: TRBJ1-4; cdr3_aa: CASSSGGGALEKLFF
v_call: TRBV5-5; clone_size: once; j_call: TRBJ1-2; cdr3_aa: CASSGSTGTGYTF
v_call: TRBV27; clone_size: NA; j_call: TRBJ2-7; cdr3_aa: CASSLMAPYEQYF
v_call: TRBV3-1/TRBV3-2; clone_size: NA; j_call: TRBJ1-6; cdr3_aa: CASSRQYSPLHF
v_call: TRBV9; clone_size: once; j_call: TRBJ2-1; cdr3_aa: CASSVGQGSHNEQFF
v_call: TRBV19; clone_size: few; j_call: TRBJ1-5; cdr3_aa: CASSIGLRGPSGNQPQHF
v_call: TRBV3-1/TRBV3-2; clone_size: NA; j_call: TRBJ2-7; cdr3_aa: CASSGRNRGSSYEQYF
v_call: TRBV4-2; clone_size: NA; j_call: TRBJ2-5; cdr3_aa: CASSQVQPQETQYF
v_call: TRBV7-6; clone_size: once; j_call: TRBJ2-7; cdr3_aa: CASSVAASGRLYF
v_call: TRBV6-2/TRBV6-3; clone_size: NA; j_call: TRBJ1-1; cdr3_aa: CASSLQMNTEAFF
v_call: TRBV27; clone_size: NA; j_call: TRBJ2-3; cdr3_aa: CASRLQQTGLSTDTQYF
v_call: TRBV5-1; clone_size: NA; j_call: TRBJ2-7; cdr3_aa: CASSLDTGGRSYEQYF
v_call: TRBV19; clone_size: NA; j_call: TRBJ2-7; cdr3_aa: CASSIQGDSYEQYF
v_call: TRBV29-1; clone_size: NA; j_call: TRBJ2-7; cdr3_aa: CSVQPAGYEQYF
v_call: TRBV6-5; clone_size: NA; j_call: TRBJ2-1; cdr3_aa: CASSYFTGADEQFF
v_call: TRBV4-1; clone_size: NA; j_call: TRBJ1-2; cdr3_aa: CASSPTGDLNYGYTF
v_call: TRBV18; clone_size: NA; j_call: TRBJ2-6; cdr3_aa: CASSPRTRSGANVLTF
v_call: TRBV7-9; clone_size: NA; j_call: TRBJ1-5; cdr3_aa: CASSSAGPGSNQPQHF
v_call: TRBV20-1; clone_size: NA; j_call: TRBJ1-4; cdr3_aa: CSASRPSLQGEKLFF
v_call: TRBV4-1; clone_size: NA; j_call: TRBJ2-2; cdr3_aa: CASSQERQGAGELFF
v_call: TRBV19; clone_size: NA; j_call: TRBJ1-5; cdr3_aa: CASSVTPNQPQHF
v_call: TRBV3-1/TRBV3-2; clone_size: NA; j_call: TRBJ1-4; cdr3_aa: CASSQAKGQGNEKLFF
v_call: TRBV2; clone_size: once; j_call: TRBJ1-2; cdr3_aa: CASIPEGDSGTLGYGYTF
v_call: TRBV5-8; clone_size: NA; j_call: TRBJ1-2; cdr3_aa: CASSLRDINYGYTF
v_call: TRBV27; clone_size: NA; j_call: TRBJ1-6; cdr3_aa: CASSFQYNSPLHF
v_call: TRBV5-1; clone_size: NA; j_call: TRBJ2-1; cdr3_aa: CASTESGTRFYNEQFF
v_call: TRBV19; clone_size: NA; j_call: TRBJ2-5; cdr3_aa: CASSQGLAGEETQYF
v_call: TRBV6-1; clone_size: NA; j_call: TRBJ1-2; cdr3_aa: CASSEPPLRGWGYTF
v_call: TRBV24-1; clone_size: NA; j_call: TRBJ2-2; cdr3_aa: CATSDSGGTGHANTGELFF
v_call: TRBV24-1; clone_size: NA; j_call: TRBJ2-1; cdr3_aa: CATSDFNYNEQFF
v_call: TRBV27; clone_size: few; j_call: TRBJ1-2; cdr3_aa: CASSVQGGTFYGYTF
v_call: TRBV4-3; clone_size: NA; j_call: TRBJ2-7; cdr3_aa: CASSPPSAVSYEQYF
v_call: TRBV11-3; clone_size: once; j_call: TRBJ2-1; cdr3_aa: CASSLGRGGVDNEQFF
v_call: TRBV11-2; clone_size: once; j_call: TRBJ1-1; cdr3_aa: CASSLAQNTEAFF